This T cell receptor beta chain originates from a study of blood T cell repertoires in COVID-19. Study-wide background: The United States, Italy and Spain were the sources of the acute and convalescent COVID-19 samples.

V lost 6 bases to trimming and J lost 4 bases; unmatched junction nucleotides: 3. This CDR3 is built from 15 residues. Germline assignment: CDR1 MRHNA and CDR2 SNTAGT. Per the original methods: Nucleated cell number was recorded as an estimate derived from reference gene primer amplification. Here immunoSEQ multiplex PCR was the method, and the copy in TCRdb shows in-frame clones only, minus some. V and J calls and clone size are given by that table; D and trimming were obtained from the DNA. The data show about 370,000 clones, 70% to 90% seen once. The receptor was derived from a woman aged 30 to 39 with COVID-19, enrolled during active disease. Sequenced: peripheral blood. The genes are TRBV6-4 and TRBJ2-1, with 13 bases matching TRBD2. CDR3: CASSRTSGGYNEQFF. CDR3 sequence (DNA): TGTGCCAGCAGCAGGACTAGCGGGGGATACAATGAGCAGTTCTTC.